This entry lists 7 T cell receptor beta chains sequenced from one sample in a study of regulatory T cells in long-lasting Graves disease. Construction of TCR beta libraries relied on iRepertoire HTBI primers and on Arm-PCR targeting CDR3 regions. TCRdb re-called the multiplex PCR reads through MiXCR, storing one row per CDR3 protein. The sample holds fewer than 650,000 distinct CDR3 sequences; about 16% are singletons and the top ten take around 12%. The time point denotes: newly diagnosed GD, antithyroid drugs for less than 3 months. The TCR library was made from RNA extracted from PBMCs. This same sample was also taken into another study, of T cells in Graves' hyperthyroidism and ophthalmopathy.

This specimen consisted of peripheral blood mononuclear cells (PBMCs), obtained at new diagnosis, from a patient treated with antithyroid drugs. These receptors came from a man aged 18 to 30 with Graves disease.

This clonotype was counted ten times or more. The chain has TRBV7-3 and TRBJ2-7; possibly TRBD2 for D (6 bases). Trimming pared 5 bases from V and 6 bases from J, leaving 14 bases between. Germline V CDR1 and CDR2: SGHTA, FQGTGA. This CDR3 comprises 13 residues. CDR3 DNA sequence: TGTGCCAGCAGCACCATTGGGGGAGGCGAGCAGTACTTC. Amino acid sequence: CASSTIGGGEQYF.

This clonotype showed up just a few times. J is TRBJ1-1 and V is TRBV20-1; tentatively, D is TRBD1 (5 bases). Germline V gene data show CDR1 as DFQATT and CDR2 as SNEGSKA (reference sequence). The V end was cut by 3 bases, the J end by 5 bases, with 10 bases between. The length of the CDR3 is 12 residues. The CDR3 DNA is TGCAGTGCTAGCAGGGTAGAAACTGAAGCTTTCTTT. Translating gives CSASRVETEAFF.

This clonotype was seen more than once but under ten times. The V gene is TRBV3-1, the J gene TRBJ1-1; possibly TRBD1 for D (5 bases). CDR1 and CDR2 from the germline V gene are LGHDT and YNNKEL (reference sequence). The length of the CDR3 is 15 residues. Trimming took 4 bases from V and 1 from J, leaving 13 bases between them. The CDR3 DNA is TGTGCCAGCAGCCTGGTTCCGGGACCGAACACTGAAGCTTTCTTT. Translated: CASSLVPGPNTEAFF.

The V gene is TRBV6-1, the J gene TRBJ1-6; the D gene is possibly TRBD1 (5 bases). V lost 6 bases and J lost 10, with 16 bases in between. Germline CDR1 reads MNHNS; CDR2 reads SASEGT. There are 14 residues in the CDR3. DNA of the CDR3: TGTGCCAGCAGCCAGGGATCCGCCCCATCACCCCTCCACTTT. Translation: CASSQGSAPSPLHF.

For this clonotype: A much more abundant neighbour one base away suggests this may be a read error. V and J are TRBV27 and TRBJ2-7; D gene ambiguous. Trimming left V 3 bases short and J 2 bases short, with 11 bases between. The length of the CDR3 is 14 residues. From germline, CDR1 is MNHEY and CDR2 SMNVEV (reference sequence). The CDR3 sequence: CASSFKGRTYEQYF. CDR3 DNA: TGTGCCAGCAGTTTTAAGGGCAGGACCTACGAGCAGTACTTC.

This clonotype was observed a handful of times. The chain has TRBV4-2 and TRBJ2-1, with 10 bases matching TRBD2. CDR3 length equals 16 residues. Germline V lookup: CDR1 LGHNA, CDR2 YNFKEQ. The ends lost 0 bases at V and 8 bases at J; junction bases unmatched: 7. The CDR3 DNA sequence: TGTGCCAGCAGCCAAGATGGCGCTAGCGGGAGCGATGAGCAGTTCTTC. Its translation: CASSQDGASGSDEQFF.

This clonotype was observed a handful of times. This chain joins TRBV5-1 and TRBJ2-1, with 8 bases matching TRBD1. This CDR3 has 15 residues. The ends lost 6 bases at V and 4 bases at J; junction bases unmatched: 9. From germline, CDR1 is SGHRS and CDR2 YFSETQ. In DNA form, the CDR3 reads TGCGCCAGCACCGCAGGGGGCACCCTTTACAATGAGCAGTTCTTC. Protein sequence: CASTAGGTLYNEQFF.